Sequencing of this T cell receptor beta chain was carried out in a study of identical twins. There are 13 residues in the CDR3. V dropped 1 base and J dropped 7 bases, with 8 bases sitting between them. Germline V gene lookup returns CDR1 MNHEY and CDR2 SVGEGT. Study-level findings and limits: Models underestimated how often monozygotic twins shared out-of-frame TCR alpha. Where beta out-of-frame sequences were concerned, excess twin sharing was weaker. Fewer insertions were carried by abundant cord blood beta clonotypes, but none was seen in memory repertoires.

TCRdb itself ran the 5' RACE reads through MiXCR, one entry per CDR3 protein. Among about 720,000 distinct CDR3 sequences listed, 8.5% to 9% were seen once. This clonotype was picked up a small number of times. Its antigen remains unknown. These data were also reused for a study on yellow fever vaccine responses in identical twins.

The TCR comes from a woman younger than 30 in good health. The source material was PBMCs. J is TRBJ2-1 and V is TRBV6-2 or TRBV6-3; D might be TRBD2 (6 bases). CDR3 DNA: TGTGCCAGCAGTTACTGGAGGGGTAATGAGCAGTTCTTC. Translation gives CASSYWRGNEQFF.